This TCR beta chain was found in a study of blood T cell repertoires in COVID-19. As for the study in general: COVID-19 samples collected from the United States, Italy and Spain covered acute and convalescent phases. T cells, B-cell-depleted T cells, or PBMCs supplied cDNA or gDNA.

While infection was still active, Seattle patients were enrolled and then followed longitudinally. Authors' data handling: Amplification of reference gene primers provided the estimated nucleated cell counts. Data came from immunoSEQ multiplex PCR; TCRdb stores just in-frame clones and leaves some out. The V and J calls and the clone size are those of that table, but D and trimming were determined from the DNA. Of fewer than 250,000 clones in the sample, around 90% were seen once. CDR3 size: 15 residues. The germline gives CDR1 SGHRS, CDR2 YFSETQ. V was pared by 6 bases and J by 6 bases, with 10 bases of the junction left unmatched.

The receptor was derived from a man aged 25 to 40 with COVID-19, enrolled during active disease. This chain joins TRBV5-1 and TRBJ2-1; TRBD1 matches 9 bases. Sequenced input: peripheral blood. CDR3 amino acids: CASTHRDRVINEQFF. The CDR3 DNA reads TGCGCCAGCACCCACCGGGACAGGGTAATCAATGAGCAGTTCTTC.